Below are 31 T cell receptor beta chains sequenced from a single sample in a study of prognosis after radiotherapy for stage I lung cancer. The authors amplified TCR beta CDR3 from genomic DNA using two-round multiplex PCR. Initially, in first-round PCR, primers specific to each TRBV and TRBJ gene were used. TCRdb called the multiplex PCR reads again in MiXCR, with one record for every CDR3 protein. The data show around 51,000 distinct CDR3 sequences, with roughly 36% seen just once and about 8.3% held by the top ten. The source material was PBMCs, sampled before or after stereotactic body radiation therapy (not recorded which). These receptors all stem from a donor older than 45 with non-small cell lung cancer.

In its sample, this clonotype was seen many times. DNA for the CDR3: TGTGCCAGCAGCGTAGGGTCCATTTCCTACGAGCAGTACTTC. Translation: CASSVGSISYEQYF. The J gene is TRBJ2-7, the V gene TRBV9; D unresolved. The V end was cut by 0 bases, the J end by 1 base, with 8 bases between. The CDR3 loop spans 14 amino acids. The V gene's germline CDR1 is SGDLS and CDR2 YYNGEE.

In its sample, this clonotype was seen many times. This sequence joins TRBV28 and TRBJ2-6; D may be TRBD2 (7 bases). This CDR3 comprises 20 residues. Germline CDR1 is MDHEN and CDR2 is SYDVKM. V lost 9 bases and J lost 0, with 27 bases in between. The CDR3 is CARDIILGGTPNSGANVLTF. DNA for the CDR3: TGTGCCAGGGACATAATCCTGGGAGGGACACCCAACTCTGGGGCCAACGTCCTGACTTTC.

This clonotype was observed a few times. The likely explanation is a read error, given a far larger clone one base away. The V call is TRBV6-9, the J call TRBJ2-2, with D perhaps TRBD2 (5 bases). In germline, CDR1 is MNHGY, CDR2 SVAAGI. There are 15 residues in the CDR3. The CDR3 nucleotides read TGTGCCAGCGGTTACGACGGGGATCGAGGCGGGGAGCTGTTTTTT. Protein sequence: CASGYDGDRGGELFF.

With regard to this clonotype: Given a much more abundant clone one base away, this may be a read error. The chain couples TRBV28 to TRBJ1-1; no reliable D call. The CDR3 length is 16 residues. Per germline, CDR1 MDHEN and CDR2 SYDVKM. The DNA for the CDR3 is TGTGCCAGAAGTTCTCCACGTTCAGCTCGGAACACTGAAGCTTTCTTT. It specifies CARSSPRSARNTEAFF.

In its sample, this clonotype was seen once. A clone one base away is much larger, so this may be a read error. The rearrangement joins TRBV7-9 to TRBJ2-5; D remains ambiguous. The CDR3 sequence is 13 residues long. CDR1 and CDR2 from the germline V gene are SEHNR and FQNEAQ (reference sequence). The CDR3 sequence is CPSSQIERETQYF. The DNA of the CDR3 is TGTCCCAGCAGCCAGATAGAAAGAGAGACCCAGTACTTC. Full variable domain (rest looked up from reference TRBV7-9 and TRBJ2-5): DTGVSQNPRHKITKRGQNVTFRCDPISEHNRLYWYRQTLGQGPEFLTYFQNEAQLEKSRLLSDRFSAERPKGSFSTLEIQRTEQGDSAMYLCPSSQIERETQYFGPGTRLLVL.

This clonotype was seen at least ten times. The CDR3 loop reads CAWTEGDTQYF. The CDR3 nucleotides read TGTGCCTGGACCGAAGGAGATACGCAGTATTTT. V gene TRBV30 combines with J gene TRBJ2-3; the D is unclear. V was cut by 4 bases and J by 5 bases, with 7 bases left in between. CDR1 and CDR2 (germline): GTSNPN, SVGIG (reference sequence). CDR3 length equals 11 residues. Variable domain in full (rest from reference TRBV30 and TRBJ2-3): SQTIHQWPATLVQPVGSPLSLECTVEGTSNPNLYWYRQAAGRGLQLLFYSVGIGQISSEVPQNLSASRPQDRQFILSSKKLLLSDSGFYLCAWTEGDTQYFGPGTRLTVL.

There are many counts of this clonotype. The V and J genes are TRBV5-5 and TRBJ2-7, with D possibly matching TRBD1 (5 bases). The CDR3 has 15 residues. CDR1 and CDR2 (germline): SGHKS, YYEKEE (reference sequence). V was cut by 7 bases and J by 1 base, with 18 bases left in between. CDR3 DNA sequence: TGTGCCAGCTCCCCGCACGCCGACAGATCCTACGAGCAGTACTTC. This sequence encodes CASSPHADRSYEQYF. The variable domain in full, with the rest retrieved from reference TRBV5-5 and TRBJ2-7, is DAGVTQSPTHLIKTRGQQVTLRCSPISGHKSVSWYQQVLGQGPQFIFQYYEKEERGRGNFPDRFSARQFPNYSSELNVNALLLGDSALYLCASSPHADRSYEQYFGPGTRLTVT.

This clonotype occurred many times. J is TRBJ2-5 and V is TRBV24-1; D gene ambiguous. The CDR3 has 16 residues. The germline V and J ends were trimmed by 0 bases and 1 base, with 11 bases remaining between them. The germline gives CDR1 KGHDR, CDR2 SFDVKD. CDR3 in amino acids: CATSDLTTQPQETQYF. For the CDR3, the DNA is TGTGCCACCAGTGATTTGACTACTCAGCCCCAAGAGACCCAGTACTTC.

This clonotype was observed at least ten times. The rearrangement uses TRBV7-2 and TRBJ2-3; D gene unclear. This CDR3 region has 15 residues. Trimming removed 1 base from V and 1 base from J, with 9 bases in between. In germline, CDR1 is SGHTA, CDR2 FQGNSA. CDR3 sequence: CASSLEAARTDTQYF. Here the CDR3 DNA reads TGTGCCAGCAGCTTAGAGGCAGCGCGCACAGATACGCAGTATTTT. The full variable domain, in which reference TRBV7-2 and TRBJ2-3 provide the parts outside the CDR3, is GAGVSQSPSNKVTEKGKDVELRCDPISGHTALYWYRQSLGQGLEFLIYFQGNSAPDKSGLPSDRFSAERTGGSVSTLTIQRTQQEDSAVYLCASSLEAARTDTQYFGPGTRLTVL.

Of note for this clonotype: A read error is likely here: a far larger clone is one base away. The gene calls are TRBV12-3 or TRBV12-4 and TRBJ2-1; TRBD2 matches at 8 bases. With V trimmed by 5 bases and J by 8 bases, 5 bases remained unmatched. This CDR3 is 13 amino acids long. CDR3 sequence reads: CASSPLTSDEQFF. The CDR3 DNA sequence: TGTGCCAGCAGTCCCCTGACTAGCGATGAGCAGTTCTTC.

This clonotype was detected ten times or more. This chain links TRBV7-9 with TRBJ1-5, with no clear D. The germline V gene encodes CDR1 SEHNR and CDR2 FQNEAQ (reference sequence). Between the trimmed V and J ends, which lost 4 bases and 5 bases, there was a span of 12 bases. CDR3 length: 14 residues. CDR3 sequence reads: CASSSNSIYQPQHF. As DNA, the CDR3 is TGTGCCAGCAGCTCAAACAGTATCTATCAGCCCCAGCATTTT.

This clonotype was counted many times. This chain links TRBV7-2 with TRBJ1-2, with 7 positions matching TRBD1. CDR3 length equals 14 residues. Trimming at V came to 5 bases and at J to 4 bases, leaving 7 bases not matched to a gene. CDR1 is SGHTA, CDR2 FQGNSA, per germline. CDR3 region: CASSPQGRSYGYTF. CDR3 in DNA: TGTGCCAGCAGCCCACAGGGGCGATCCTATGGCTACACCTTC. Full variable domain (remainder filled in from reference TRBV7-2 and TRBJ1-2): GAGVSQSPSNKVTEKGKDVELRCDPISGHTALYWYRQSLGQGLEFLIYFQGNSAPDKSGLPSDRFSAERTGGSVSTLTIQRTQQEDSAVYLCASSPQGRSYGYTFGSGTRLTVV.

This clonotype has ten or more counts. This chain uses TRBV7-3 with TRBJ2-1, with D perhaps matching TRBD1 or TRBD2 (6 bases each). The CDR3 sequence is 18 residues long. CDR1 and CDR2 from the germline V gene are SGHTA and FQGTGA. Trimming removed 2 bases at V and 0 bases at J, with 17 bases between. The CDR3 is CASSLWVRRDNSYNEQFF. CDR3 bases: TGTGCCAGCAGCTTATGGGTCAGGCGGGACAACTCCTACAATGAGCAGTTCTTC.

The rearrangement uses TRBV29-1 and TRBJ2-5, with D tentatively TRBD2 (6 bases). Trimming cost V 7 bases and J 0 bases, with 12 bases left between them. Germline CDR1 reads SQVTM; CDR2 reads ANQGSEA. The CDR3 is 13 residues long. CDR3 amino acids: CSAGGLNQETQYF. DNA for the CDR3: TGCAGCGCTGGGGGACTTAACCAAGAGACCCAGTACTTC.

There are many counts of this clonotype. The rearrangement joins TRBV18 to TRBJ2-2, with 10 nucleotides matching TRBD1. The CDR3 has 16 residues. J was trimmed by 4 bases and V by 8 bases; bases with no gene match: 10. The germline V gene has CDR1 KGHSH and CDR2 LQKENI. CDR3 coding DNA: TGTGCCAGCCGAAGGGACAGGGGAGCCGGCACCGGGGAGCTGTTTTTT. This gives the protein CASRRDRGAGTGELFF.

This clonotype showed up just a few times. This could be a read error, since a much larger clone is one nucleotide away. The chain has TRBV6-2 or TRBV6-3 and TRBJ2-3, with 8 bases lining up with TRBD1. The CDR3 loop spans 17 amino acids. Germline CDR1 is MNHEY and CDR2 is SVGEGT. Losses at the gene ends were 9 bases for V and 7 bases for J; bases not matched to a gene: 21. In DNA form, the CDR3 reads TGTGCCAGTTCTCCCCTGCGGTACAGGGGGACCCCATATACGCAGTATTTT. It translates to CASSPLRYRGTPYTQYF.

In its sample, this clonotype was seen a few times. A much more abundant neighbour one base away suggests this may be a read error. The chain has TRBV6-1 and TRBJ2-3; D is perhaps TRBD1 (5 bases). Between the trimmed V and J ends, which lost 6 bases and 2 bases, there was a span of 15 bases. The CDR3 has 15 amino acids. The V gene's germline CDR1 is MNHNS and CDR2 SASEGT. The CDR3 sequence is CASSRNGHPTDTQYF. The CDR3 region has the DNA TGTGCCAGCAGCCGCAATGGACACCCCACAGATACGCAGTATTTT.

In this sample, this clonotype turned up many times. This chain uses TRBV3-1 with TRBJ2-7, with 11 bases lining up with TRBD2. Losses at the gene ends were 4 bases for V and 5 bases for J; bases not matched to a gene: 10. The germline V gene encodes CDR1 LGHDT and CDR2 YNNKEL (reference sequence). The CDR3 is made up of 16 amino acids. CDR3 nucleotides: TGTGCCAGCAGCCGGGCCTTAGCGGGAGGGGTAGACGAGCAGTACTTC. Translated: CASSRALAGGVDEQYF.

The sample holds many counts of this clonotype. V and J are TRBV5-1 and TRBJ2-2; 13 positions match TRBD2. V lost 5 bases, J lost 4 bases, and 2 bases stayed unmatched. Germline V gene data show CDR1 as SGHRS and CDR2 as YFSETQ. This CDR3 has 15 amino acids. The CDR3 DNA is TGCGCCAGCAGTGGGACTAGCGGGGTCACCGGGGAGCTGTTTTTT. Translated, it gives CASSGTSGVTGELFF.

This clonotype was seen many times. The genes are TRBV10-3 and TRBJ2-2; 14 nucleotides align to TRBD2. J lost 6 bases, V lost 6 bases, and 6 bases had no gene match. Germline CDR1 is ENHRY and CDR2 is SYGVKD. The CDR3 is made up of 16 amino acids. In nucleotides, the CDR3 is TGTGCCATCAGCGGGACTAGCGGGAGAGTCGCCGGGGAGCTGTTTTTT. It is translated as CAISGTSGRVAGELFF.

This chain connects TRBV27 to TRBJ1-4, with unresolved D. CDR1 is MNHEY, CDR2 SMNVEV, per germline (reference sequence). This CDR3 comprises 13 residues. V was shortened by 0 bases and J by 10 bases, with 9 bases between the two germline ends. The CDR3 DNA sequence: TGTGCCAGCAGTTTATCAGGGCTGGGAAAACTGTTTTTT. Amino acid sequence: CASSLSGLGKLFF.

This clonotype was recorded many times. The rearrangement uses TRBV2 and TRBJ2-2; D perhaps matches TRBD1 (6 bases). CDR1 and CDR2 from the germline V gene are SNHLY and FYNNEI. The V gene lost 7 bases and the J gene lost 1 base, with 10 bases spanning the gap. CDR3 length: 14 residues. The CDR3 bases are TGTGCCAGCACGTTGGACAGGAACACCGGGGAGCTGTTTTTT. The encoded protein is CASTLDRNTGELFF.

The CDR3 region has the DNA TGTGCCAGCAACCCCCGCGTGGGTAGAGGGAGGCCACTAGGGCGGGACGAGCAGTACTTC. Residues: CASNPRVGRGRPLGRDEQYF. The chain links TRBV2 to TRBJ2-7, with a possible D match to TRBD2 (6 bases). The germline CDR1 and CDR2 sequences are SNHLY and FYNNEI. This CDR3 region has 20 residues. The V gene lost 7 bases and the J gene lost 5 bases, with 36 bases spanning the gap.

About this clonotype: This probably arose from a read error, given a far larger clone one base away. The rearrangement joins TRBV4-1 to TRBJ1-4, with 7 bases matching TRBD1. The CDR3 is 18 residues long. Looked up from germline, CDR1 is MGHRA and CDR2 is YSYEKL. The trim removed 5 bases at V and 4 bases at J, leaving 16 bases unmatched. CDR3 sequence: CASSSQYLYRGNNEKLFF. The CDR3 bases are TGCGCCAGCAGCTCCCAATACCTCTACAGGGGCAATAATGAAAAACTGTTTTTT.

There are a few counts of this clonotype. A single base separates this from a much larger clone, so it may be a read error. The chain joins TRBV7-2 to TRBJ2-1, with D perhaps TRBD1 (5 bases). Germline loops: CDR1 SGHTA, CDR2 FQGNSA. The CDR3 covers 15 residues. Deletions cut 1 base from V and 1 base from J, with 8 bases between. CDR3 residues: CASSLEYRSYNEQFF. The CDR3 bases are TGTGCCAGCAGCTTAGAGTACAGGTCCTACAATGAGCAGTTCTTC. Full variable domain (remainder filled in from reference TRBV7-2 and TRBJ2-1): GAGVSQSPSNKVTEKGKDVELRCDPISGHTALYWYRQSLGQGLEFLIYFQGNSAPDKSGLPSDRFSAERTGGSVSTLTIQRTQQEDSAVYLCASSLEYRSYNEQFFGPGTRLTVL.

This clonotype was seen repeatedly, ten times or more. The chain recombines TRBV30 with TRBJ1-2; D is unclear. The germline CDR1 and CDR2 sequences are GTSNPN and SVGIG (reference sequence). Trimming left V 4 bases short and J 2 bases short, with 17 bases between. This CDR3 is 15 amino acids long. The CDR3 loop reads CAWTSGPTSNYGYTF. DNA of the CDR3: TGTGCCTGGACCTCCGGGCCGACATCCAACTATGGCTACACCTTC. Complete variable domain (other parts from reference TRBV30 and TRBJ1-2): SQTIHQWPATLVQPVGSPLSLECTVEGTSNPNLYWYRQAAGRGLQLLFYSVGIGQISSEVPQNLSASRPQDRQFILSSKKLLLSDSGFYLCAWTSGPTSNYGYTFGSGTRLTVV.

About this clonotype itself: This may come from a read error, since a much larger clone is one base off. The chain uses TRBV6-2 or TRBV6-3 and TRBJ2-5; 7 nucleotides agree with TRBD2. Germline V gives CDR1 MNHEY, CDR2 SVGEGT. With V trimmed by 6 bases and J by 4 bases, 11 bases remained unmatched. There are 15 residues in the CDR3. DNA of the CDR3: TGTGCCAGCAGCAAAGGTGGGGTAGCGGGAGAGACCCAGTACTTC. This encodes CASSKGGVAGETQYF.

This clonotype occurred many times. The rearrangement uses TRBV28 and TRBJ2-7; D might be TRBD1 (5 bases). CDR3 size: 16 residues. Trimming pared 9 bases from V and 5 bases from J, leaving 26 bases between. CDR1 and CDR2 from the germline V gene are MDHEN and SYDVKM. Here the CDR3 reads CASRSPGLKGRNEQYF. CDR3 DNA sequence: TGTGCCAGTCGGTCCCCGGGCTTAAAGGGGCGGAACGAGCAGTACTTC.

This clonotype was detected many times. The chain carries TRBV6-1 and TRBJ1-1, with 7 bases lining up with TRBD1. CDR1 is MNHNS, CDR2 SASEGT, per germline. The trim removed 6 bases at V and 5 bases at J, leaving 12 bases unmatched. This CDR3 is built from 15 residues. The CDR3 region is CASRKQGPRGTEAFF. The CDR3 region has the DNA TGTGCCAGCAGGAAACAGGGGCCTCGAGGGACTGAAGCTTTCTTT.

About this clonotype: A far larger clone is only one base removed, so a read error is likely. CDR3 sequence reads: CANSVGIPGEQFF. CDR3 sequence (DNA): TGTGCCAACAGTGTCGGTATCCCAGGCGAGCAGTTCTTC. This chain connects TRBV6-1 to TRBJ2-1, with D unclear. CDR1 and CDR2 (germline): MNHNS, SASEGT. The CDR3 sequence is 13 residues long.

A note on this clonotype: This could be a read error, since a much larger clone is one nucleotide away. The J gene is TRBJ2-3, the V gene TRBV6-1; D possibly corresponds to TRBD2 (6 bases). V lost 7 bases, J lost 6 bases, and 14 bases lay in between. The CDR3 sequence is 13 residues long. Per the germline V gene, CDR1 is MNHNS and CDR2 is SASEGT. The CDR3 nucleotides read TGTGCCAGCACAGTCGGGAGAGGGGATACGCAGTATTTT. Protein product: CASTVGRGDTQYF.